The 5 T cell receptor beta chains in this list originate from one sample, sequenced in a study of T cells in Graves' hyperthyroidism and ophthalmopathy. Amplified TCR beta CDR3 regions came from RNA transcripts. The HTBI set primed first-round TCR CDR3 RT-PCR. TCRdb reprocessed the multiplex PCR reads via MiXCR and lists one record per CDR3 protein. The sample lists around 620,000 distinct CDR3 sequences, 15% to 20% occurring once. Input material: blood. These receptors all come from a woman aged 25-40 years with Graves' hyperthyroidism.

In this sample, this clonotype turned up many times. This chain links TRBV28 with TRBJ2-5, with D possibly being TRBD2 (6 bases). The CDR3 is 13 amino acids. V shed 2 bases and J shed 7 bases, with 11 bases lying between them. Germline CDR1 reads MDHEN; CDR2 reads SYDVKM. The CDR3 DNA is TGTGCCAGCAGTTTACCGGGAGAGGTGACCCAGTACTTC. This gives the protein CASSLPGEVTQYF.

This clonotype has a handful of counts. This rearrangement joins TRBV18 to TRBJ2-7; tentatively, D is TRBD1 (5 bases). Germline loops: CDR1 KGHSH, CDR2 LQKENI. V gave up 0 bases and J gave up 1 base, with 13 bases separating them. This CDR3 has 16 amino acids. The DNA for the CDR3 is TGTGCCAGCTCACCACCGGGCCAGGGAAGGTCCTACGAGCAGTACTTC. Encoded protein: CASSPPGQGRSYEQYF.

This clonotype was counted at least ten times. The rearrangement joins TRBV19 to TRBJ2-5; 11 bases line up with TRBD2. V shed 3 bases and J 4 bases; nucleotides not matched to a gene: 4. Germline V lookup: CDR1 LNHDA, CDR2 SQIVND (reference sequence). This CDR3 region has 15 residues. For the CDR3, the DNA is TGTGCCAGTAGTATGACTAGCGGGACTGGAGAGACCCAGTACTTC. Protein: CASSMTSGTGETQYF.

The CDR3, as DNA: TGCGCCAGCAACCAGGGACTAGCGGGAGATGTCGAGCAGTACTTC. Protein product: CASNQGLAGDVEQYF. The V call is TRBV5-1, the J call TRBJ2-7; TRBD2 agrees at 14 bases. CDR1 is SGHRS and CDR2 is YFSETQ in the germline V gene. Trimming removed 6 bases from V and 6 bases from J; junction bases left unmatched: 8. This CDR3 contains 15 residues.

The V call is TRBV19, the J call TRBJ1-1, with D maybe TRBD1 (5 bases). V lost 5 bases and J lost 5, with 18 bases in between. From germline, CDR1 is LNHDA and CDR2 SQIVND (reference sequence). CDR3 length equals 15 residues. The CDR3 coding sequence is TGTGCCAGTAGTCCCTGGGAGGGGCGCCTTACTGAAGCTTTCTTT. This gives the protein CASSPWEGRLTEAFF.